Following are 25 T cell receptor beta chains from one sample sequenced in a study of identical twins. Each CDR3 protein is one row after TCRdb ran MiXCR on the 5' RACE reads. Among approximately 700,000 distinct CDR3 sequences listed, about 20% were seen once. This sample also belongs to another study, concerning T cells expressing NK-cell markers.

Source material: PBMCs. Every receptor here comes from a woman between 18 and 29 years old in good health.

This clonotype occurred many times. The gene calls are TRBV7-3 and TRBJ2-3, with 9 bases aligning to TRBD1. CDR3 length equals 14 residues. CDR1 is SGHTA, CDR2 FQGTGA, per germline. V dropped 4 bases and J dropped 3; count of bases not matched to a gene: 2. In nucleotides, the CDR3 is TGTGCCAGCAGCTCAGGGACAGGGACAGATACGCAGTATTTT. This codes for CASSSGTGTDTQYF.

The chain uses TRBV7-9 and TRBJ2-7; 7 bases fit TRBD1. CDR3 length: 14 amino acids. The trim removed 4 bases at V and 3 bases at J, leaving 6 bases unmatched. Germline V gene data show CDR1 as SEHNR and CDR2 as FQNEAQ (reference sequence). The CDR3, as DNA: TGTGCCAGCAGCTCCCGGGACAGCGTCTACGAGCAGTACTTC. It is translated as CASSSRDSVYEQYF.

This clonotype was seen only a few times. V usage is TRBV29-1 and J usage is TRBJ2-7; a weak D match, TRBD2 (6 bases). The V end was cut by 6 bases, the J end by 10 bases, with 13 bases between. This CDR3 spans 10 amino acids. Germline CDR1 and CDR2: SQVTM and ANQGSEA. This chain's CDR3 is CSVGDFPQYF. The CDR3 DNA is TGCAGCGTCGGGGACTTCCCTCAGTACTTC.

The chain recombines TRBV7-6 with TRBJ2-1; tentatively, D is TRBD2 (6 bases). Germline CDR1 SGHVS, CDR2 FNYEAQ. The V end was cut by 0 bases, the J end by 5 bases, with 17 bases between. CDR3 length: 17 amino acids. The CDR3 reads CASSLALAGLANNEQFF. The CDR3 DNA is TGTGCCAGCAGCTTAGCGCTTGCGGGGCTTGCTAACAATGAGCAGTTCTTC. The variable domain in full, completed from reference TRBV7-6 and TRBJ2-1, reads GAGVSQSPRYKVTKRGQDVALRCDPISGHVSLYWYRQALGQGPEFLTYFNYEAQQDKSGLPNDRFSAERPEGSISTLTIQRTEQRDSAMYRCASSLALAGLANNEQFFGPGTRLTVL.

This clonotype was picked up a small number of times. V is TRBV29-1 and J is TRBJ1-2; D not resolved. The CDR3 sequence is 13 residues long. Trimming shortened V by 4 bases and J by 4 bases, and 13 bases separated the two germline ends. CDR1 and CDR2 (germline): SQVTM, ANQGSEA. CDR3 in DNA: TGCAGCGTTGTAGCAGGCGGAATCTATGGCTACACCTTC. Amino acids: CSVVAGGIYGYTF.

The J gene is TRBJ2-1, the V gene TRBV19, with no clear D. The germline V gene encodes CDR1 LNHDA and CDR2 SQIVND (reference sequence). Between the trimmed V and J ends, which lost 8 bases and 6 bases, there was a span of 17 bases. There are 14 residues in the CDR3. CDR3 sequence reads: CASSPQSASNEQFF. The CDR3 region has the DNA TGTGCCAGTTCTCCCCAGTCTGCCTCCAATGAGCAGTTCTTC.

At least ten counts were recorded for this clonotype. In DNA form, the CDR3 reads TGCAGCGTTGATCCGGGACAGGGGGGCCAAGAGACCCAGTACTTC. It encodes CSVDPGQGGQETQYF. The chain combines TRBV29-1 with TRBJ2-5; 11 positions agree with TRBD1. Germline CDR1 reads SQVTM; CDR2 reads ANQGSEA. Trimming took 3 bases from V and 1 from J; bases not matched to a gene: 4. CDR3 length: 15 residues.

This clonotype has a handful of counts. The chain combines TRBV29-1 with TRBJ2-1; TRBD2 matches 8 bases. This CDR3 comprises 13 residues. Losses at the gene ends were 7 bases for V and 10 bases for J; bases not matched to a gene: 12. Per the germline V gene, CDR1 is SQVTM and CDR2 is ANQGSEA. CDR3 sequence (DNA): TGCAGCGCCGTTCGGCGGGGGGTAAGGGAGCAGTTCTTC. Translating gives CSAVRRGVREQFF.

V and J are TRBV12-3 or TRBV12-4 and TRBJ2-2; D not certain. The CDR3 has 15 residues. V was trimmed by 3 bases and J by 1 base, leaving 9 bases between them. CDR3 nucleotide sequence: TGTGCCAGCAGTTTCCCCATGGAGAACACCGGGGAGCTGTTTTTT. Its translation is CASSFPMENTGELFF.

The chain employs TRBV10-2 and TRBJ2-2; tentatively, D is TRBD1 (5 bases). Trimming left V 6 bases short and J 7 bases short, with 15 bases between. Germline V lookup: CDR1 WSHSY, CDR2 SAAADI. The length of the CDR3 is 14 residues. The CDR3 DNA reads as TGCGCCAGCAGAAAGTCAGGGTCAATCGGGGAGCTGTTTTTT. This translates into CASRKSGSIGELFF.

This clonotype has a count of ten or more. The chain has TRBV6-1 and TRBJ1-5, with D uncertain. Germline V CDR1 and CDR2: MNHNS, SASEGT. The CDR3 has 13 amino acids. The V end lost 6 bases, the J end lost 4 bases, and 10 bases lay between the germline ends. DNA of the CDR3: TGTGCCAGCAGACTGACGGGAAATCAGCCCCAGCATTTT. Translating gives CASRLTGNQPQHF.

The chain carries TRBV10-3 and TRBJ2-7; 7 bases line up with TRBD1. Germline V gene sequence: CDR1 ENHRY, CDR2 SYGVKD. There are 14 residues in the CDR3. J lost 5 bases, V lost 10 bases, and 14 bases had no gene match. CDR3 coding DNA: TGTGCCACGAAGGCTCAGACAGGGTACGACGAGCAGTACTTC. It yields the protein CATKAQTGYDEQYF.

The V gene is TRBV12-3 or TRBV12-4, the J gene TRBJ2-7; D gene uncertain. The length of the CDR3 is 13 residues. The ends were cut back, 5 bases at V and 5 bases at J, with 13 bases in the middle. The CDR3 nucleotides are TGTGCCAGCAGTCCGGGCCCCTCGGACGAGCAGTACTTC. This translates into CASSPGPSDEQYF.

V and J are TRBV10-1 and TRBJ1-1; D possibly corresponds to TRBD1 (5 bases). Germline assignment: CDR1 WNHNN and CDR2 SYGVQD (reference sequence). With 7 bases removed from V and 9 bases from J, the gap between germline ends came to 18 bases. This CDR3 is 13 amino acids long. The CDR3 nucleotides read TGCGCCAGCACCGGGACCGGGTCCTTAAAAGCTTTCTTT. Protein sequence: CASTGTGSLKAFF.

In its sample, this clonotype was seen once. The J gene is TRBJ2-5, the V gene TRBV18; a weak D match, TRBD2 (6 bases). The CDR3 is 15 amino acids. Germline V gives CDR1 KGHSH, CDR2 LQKENI. The ends were cut back, 2 bases at V and 3 bases at J, with 13 bases in the middle. The CDR3 region is CASSPSLGGKETQYF. The CDR3 bases are TGTGCCAGCTCACCAAGTTTGGGCGGGAAAGAGACCCAGTACTTC.

The table lists this clonotype with a few counts. The rearrangement uses TRBV20-1 and TRBJ2-1; D possibly uses TRBD1 or TRBD2 (5 bases each). This CDR3 has 12 amino acids. Germline V lookup: CDR1 DFQATT, CDR2 SNEGSKA (reference sequence). Trimming pared 3 bases from V and 8 bases from J, leaving 11 bases between. For the CDR3, the DNA is TGCAGTGCTAGTCAACAGGACTATGAGCAGTTCTTC. Its translation: CSASQQDYEQFF.

The chain employs TRBV5-1 and TRBJ2-1, with 11 nucleotides matching TRBD1. V lost 4 bases, J lost 9 bases, and 15 bases stayed unmatched. The CDR3 length is 17 residues. From germline, CDR1 is SGHRS and CDR2 YFSETQ. CDR3 residues: CASSKSPGTGGGGEQFF. The CDR3, as DNA: TGCGCCAGCAGCAAGTCCCCCGGGACAGGGGGGGGAGGTGAGCAGTTCTTC.

This clonotype showed up just a few times. This chain links TRBV12-3 or TRBV12-4 with TRBJ1-1; D call uncertain. This CDR3 is 12 amino acids long. The V end lost 11 bases, the J end lost 4 bases, and 14 bases lay between the germline ends. The CDR3 is CAGKYTVTEAFF. The CDR3 DNA reads as TGTGCCGGAAAATATACGGTCACTGAAGCTTTCTTT.

In this sample, this clonotype turned up a few times. The rearrangement links TRBV6-5 to TRBJ2-5, with 7 positions matching TRBD1. Per germline, CDR1 MNHEY and CDR2 SVGAGI. V was clipped by 2 bases and J by 4 bases; unmatched bases: 10. The CDR3 is made up of 16 amino acids. For the CDR3, the DNA is TGTGCCAGCAGTTACCACCGGCAAACAGGGGCAGAGACCCAGTACTTC. It codes for CASSYHRQTGAETQYF.

The chain employs TRBV6-2 or TRBV6-3 and TRBJ2-7; D unresolved. Germline CDR1 is MNHEY and CDR2 is SVGEGT. The V end lost 7 bases, the J end lost 0 bases, and 16 bases lay between the germline ends. This CDR3 contains 15 residues. CDR3 sequence: CASMSVEYASYEQYF. Written as DNA, the CDR3 is TGTGCCAGCATGTCCGTCGAATACGCCTCCTACGAGCAGTACTTC.

The chain carries TRBV20-1 and TRBJ2-3, with TRBD2 matching over 8 bases. This CDR3 is 15 amino acids long. J was trimmed by 2 bases and V by 0 bases; bases with no gene match: 4. CDR1 DFQATT and CDR2 SNEGSKA come from the germline V gene (reference sequence). CDR3 protein: CSARERRGATDTQYF. The CDR3 region has the DNA TGCAGTGCTAGAGAGCGGCGGGGGGCCACAGATACGCAGTATTTT.

This clonotype was seen only a few times. The rearrangement joins TRBV6-5 to TRBJ2-3, with 7 positions matching TRBD2. There are 14 residues in the CDR3. Germline-derived CDR1 and CDR2 are MNHEY and SVGAGI. J lost 2 bases, V lost 4 bases, and 3 bases had no gene match. The CDR3 loop is CASSFREVTDTQYF. CDR3 nucleotide sequence: TGTGCCAGCAGTTTCCGGGAGGTCACAGATACGCAGTATTTT.

This clonotype has more than one count but fewer than ten. The chain links TRBV12-3 or TRBV12-4 to TRBJ2-1, with TRBD2 as a possible D gene (6 bases). V lost 6 bases and J lost 4, with 13 bases in between. There are 14 residues in the CDR3. The CDR3 loop reads CASRPDGGYNEQFF. The CDR3 DNA sequence: TGTGCCAGCAGACCCGACGGGGGTTACAATGAGCAGTTCTTC.

This clonotype was seen more than once but under ten times. The chain carries TRBV6-1 and TRBJ2-1; 14 bases match TRBD2. Germline CDR1 reads MNHNS; CDR2 reads SASEGT. V shed 6 bases and J 0 bases; nucleotides not matched to a gene: 4. The CDR3 is 17 residues long. For the CDR3, the DNA is TGTGCCAGCAGGGGACTAGCGGGAGCGAGCTCCTACAATGAGCAGTTCTTC. Its protein product is CASRGLAGASSYNEQFF.

This clonotype has a handful of counts. CDR3 nucleotide sequence: TGTGCCAGCAGTTACAGGGGGGGGGCGACAGATACGCAGTATTTT. It is translated as CASSYRGGATDTQYF. This rearrangement joins TRBV6-5 to TRBJ2-3, with D possibly matching TRBD2 (7 bases). The CDR3 runs to 15 residues. V was cut by 2 bases and J by 3 bases, with 12 bases left in between. CDR1 MNHEY and CDR2 SVGAGI come from the germline V gene.